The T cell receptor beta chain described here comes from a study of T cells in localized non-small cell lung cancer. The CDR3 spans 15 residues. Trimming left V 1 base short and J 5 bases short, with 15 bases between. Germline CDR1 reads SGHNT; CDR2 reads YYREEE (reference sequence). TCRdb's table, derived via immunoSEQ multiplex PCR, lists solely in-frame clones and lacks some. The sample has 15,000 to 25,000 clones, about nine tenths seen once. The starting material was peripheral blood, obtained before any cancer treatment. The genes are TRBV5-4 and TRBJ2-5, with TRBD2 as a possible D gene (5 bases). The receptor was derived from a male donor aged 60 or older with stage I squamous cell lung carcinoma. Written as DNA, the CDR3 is TGTGCCAGCAGCTTGCCGGGGAACCGAGGGGAGACCCAGTACTTC. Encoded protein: CASSLPGNRGETQYF.